Listed below are T cell receptor beta chains from one sample, sequenced in a study of OX40 agonist ivuxolimab in advanced cancers. The data were produced by immunoSEQ multiplex PCR, yet TCRdb's version contains in-frame clones alone and is incomplete. The table has 30,000 to 45,000 clones, 80% to 85% seen once. Sequencing was performed on CD4+ or CD8+ T cells sorted from blood, taken in a trial of the OX40 agonist ivuxolimab. These receptors all stem from an adult with an advanced solid tumor such as melanoma, head and neck, liver or kidney cancer. CDR3s include the opening cysteine and the closing phenylalanine or tryptophan. A D gene is named only where the DNA matches it firmly. A clone size is listed for some rows: how often the clone was seen (once, few, many), or a class if it is expanded.

d_gene	j_gene	abundance	v_gene	CDR3aa	CDR3nt
TRBD2	TRBJ2-1	once	TRBV28	CASRPGLAGNNEQFF	TGTGCCAGCAGGCCGGGACTAGCGGGGAACAATGAGCAGTTCTTC
TRBD1	TRBJ1-3	once	TRBV7-9	CASSHQGQGNTIYF	TGTGCCAGCAGCCACCAGGGACAGGGAAACACCATATATTTT
.	TRBJ2-2	once	TRBV19	CASSIGNTGELFF	TGTGCCAGTAGTATCGGAAACACCGGGGAGCTGTTTTTT
TRBD2	TRBJ2-1	.	TRBV5-1	CASSLTSGVAYNEQFF	TGCGCCAGCAGCTTGACTAGCGGGGTAGCCTACAATGAGCAGTTCTTC
TRBD1	TRBJ1-6	medium-sized	TRBV28	CASRGRQGALSPLHF	TGTGCCAGCAGGGGTAGACAGGGGGCGCTTTCACCCCTCCACTTT
TRBD1	TRBJ2-7	.	TRBV4-2	CASSQDYTTGRGQYF	TGTGCCAGCAGCCAAGACTACACGACAGGGCGAGGGCAGTACTTC
TRBD1	TRBJ1-2	.	TRBV6-6	CASSSTGGGTF	TGTGCCAGCAGTTCCACAGGGGGTGGCACCTTC
.	TRBJ2-1	.	TRBV11-1	CASSLASRNNEQFF	TGTGCCAGCAGCTTAGCTAGCAGAAACAATGAGCAGTTCTTC
.	TRBJ2-1	.	TRBV6-1	CASRDSLFSYNEQFF	TGTGCCAGCAGGGACAGTTTGTTCTCCTACAATGAGCAGTTCTTC
.	TRBJ2-1	once	TRBV5-1	CASSRGAGTYNEQFF	TGCGCCAGCAGCCGAGGTGCCGGCACCTACAATGAGCAGTTCTTC
.	TRBJ1-1	.	TRBV19	CASSTLGRSEAFF	TGTGCCAGTAGTACCCTCGGGCGTTCTGAAGCTTTCTTT
.	TRBJ2-5	.	TRBV5-8	CASSLRGVQTQYF	TGTGCCAGCAGCTTGAGGGGGGTGCAGACCCAGTACTTC
TRBD1	TRBJ2-1	.	TRBV9	CASSPRQGRGEQFF	TGTGCCAGCAGCCCTAGACAGGGACGCGGTGAGCAGTTCTTC
.	TRBJ1-2	.	TRBV28	CASSPMVNRGGYTF	TGTGCCAGCAGCCCCATGGTAAACCGGGGGGGCTACACCTTC
.	TRBJ1-2	.	TRBV11-2	CASSLDQIMTESGYTF	TGTGCCAGCAGCTTAGATCAGATCATGACAGAGAGTGGCTACACCTTC
.	TRBJ1-4	few	TRBV6-5	CASSFRGPKEKLFF	TGTGCCAGCAGTTTCAGGGGTCCAAAGGAAAAACTGTTTTTT
.	TRBJ1-4	medium-sized	TRBV6-1	CASTLGVDNEKLFF	TGTGCCAGCACTCTGGGAGTAGATAATGAAAAACTGTTTTTT
TRBD2	TRBJ2-2	.	TRBV7-7	CASSLAGPFIGELFF	TGTGCCAGCAGCCTAGCGGGACCCTTTATAGGGGAGCTGTTTTTT
.	TRBJ2-5	.	TRBV11-2	CASSPPGKEETQYF	TGTGCCAGCAGCCCTCCAGGGAAGGAAGAGACCCAGTACTTC
.	TRBJ2-2	.	TRBV2	CASSGGTATGELFF	TGTGCCAGCAGTGGAGGGACGGCCACCGGGGAGCTGTTTTTT
.	TRBJ1-4	.	TRBV6-5	CASRPWEAEKLFF	TGTGCCAGCAGGCCTTGGGAGGCTGAAAAACTGTTTTTT
TRBD2	TRBJ2-7	once	TRBV6-1	CASGGPVGGNEQYF	TGTGCCAGCGGAGGGCCGGTCGGGGGGAACGAGCAGTACTTC
.	TRBJ2-1	.	TRBV10-3	CAISGGVPFGNEQFF	TGTGCCATCAGTGGAGGGGTGCCTTTTGGGAATGAGCAGTTCTTC
.	TRBJ2-3	.	TRBV28	CASRMTSTDTQYF	TGTGCCAGCAGGATGACTAGCACAGATACGCAGTATTTT
.	TRBJ2-2	.	TRBV6-6	CASRPVTGFSGELFF	TGTGCCAGCAGACCCGTGACAGGCTTTTCCGGGGAGCTGTTTTTT
.	TRBJ1-3	.	TRBV9	CASSVLGGSRSGNTIYF	TGTGCCAGCAGCGTCCTGGGAGGCAGCCGGTCGGGAAACACCATATATTTT
.	TRBJ1-1	few	TRBV7-3	CASSPSRVGEAFF	TGTGCCAGCAGTCCGTCCAGGGTTGGGGAAGCTTTCTTT
TRBD1	TRBJ1-1	.	TRBV2	CASSKGQGGTEAFF	TGTGCCAGCAGTAAAGGACAGGGAGGGACTGAAGCTTTCTTT
.	TRBJ1-5	.	TRBV27	CASSWRGDQPQHF	TGTGCCAGCAGTTGGAGAGGAGATCAGCCCCAGCATTTT
.	TRBJ1-5	.	TRBV6-5	CASSYSSAYQPQHF	TGTGCCAGCAGTTACAGTTCAGCCTATCAGCCCCAGCATTTT
.	TRBJ2-2	few	TRBV2	CASSRGQTNTGELFF	TGTGCCAGCAGCCGAGGACAAACGAACACCGGGGAGCTGTTTTTT
.	TRBJ2-3	.	TRBV2	CASTYDRTDTQYF	TGTGCCAGCACCTACGACAGAACAGATACGCAGTATTTT
.	TRBJ1-1	few	TRBV5-4	CASSLYGAGGNTEAFF	TGTGCCAGCAGCTTGTACGGGGCGGGAGGGAACACTGAAGCTTTCTTT
TRBD2	TRBJ2-3	.	TRBV11-2	CASSSRLARADTQYF	TGTGCCAGCAGCTCACGACTAGCTAGGGCAGATACGCAGTATTTT
TRBD1	TRBJ2-7	.	TRBV7-2	CASSLALRGSYEQYF	TGTGCCAGCAGCTTAGCCCTCAGGGGGTCATACGAGCAGTACTTC
.	TRBJ1-2	.	TRBV18	CASSKEQNYGYTF	TGTGCCAGCTCAAAAGAACAGAACTATGGCTACACCTTC
.	TRBJ2-1	.	TRBV7-3	CASSLSFNEQFF	TGTGCCAGCAGCTTAAGTTTCAATGAGCAGTTCTTC
TRBD1	TRBJ2-1	.	TRBV6-6	CASSYISGGSNEQFF	TGTGCCAGCAGTTACATTTCAGGGGGATCGAATGAGCAGTTCTTC
TRBD2	TRBJ2-7	.	TRBV5-1	CASSTGGYEQYF	TGCGCCAGCAGCACGGGGGGCTACGAGCAGTACTTC
.	TRBJ1-1	.	TRBV5-1	CASSLAGDANTEAFF	TGCGCCAGCAGCTTGGCCGGGGATGCCAACACTGAAGCTTTCTTT
TRBD1	TRBJ2-5	.	TRBV5-1	CASSRTPGQAQETQYF	TGCGCCAGCAGCAGAACCCCGGGACAGGCTCAAGAGACCCAGTACTTC
.	TRBJ2-3	once	TRBV27	CASQGSLGESTQYF	TGTGCCAGCCAGGGTTCGTTGGGGGAGTCTACGCAGTATTTT
.	TRBJ2-5	.	TRBV5-6	CASSPLRGWVETQYF	TGTGCCAGCAGCCCCCTAAGGGGCTGGGTGGAGACCCAGTACTTC
.	TRBJ1-2	.	TRBV7-9	CASSPRQSPYGYTF	TGTGCCAGCAGCCCGAGACAGTCCCCATATGGCTACACCTTC
.	TRBJ2-2	.	TRBV29-1	CSFRAGYTGELFF	TGCAGCTTCAGGGCGGGATACACCGGGGAACTGTTTTTT
TRBD2	TRBJ2-5	.	TRBV27	CASSFDSGSETQYF	TGTGCCAGCAGTTTCGACAGCGGGAGCGAGACCCAGTACTTC
.	TRBJ2-1	few	TRBV19	CASSKYEGLGNNEQFF	TGTGCCAGTAGTAAATACGAGGGGCTAGGCAACAATGAGCAGTTCTTC
.	TRBJ1-2	.	TRBV30	CAWKVTRSNYGYTF	TGTGCCTGGAAAGTTACCAGATCCAACTATGGCTACACCTTC
.	TRBJ1-4	.	TRBV6-1	CATRRTTNEKLFF	TGTGCCACACGACGAACAACTAATGAAAAACTGTTTTTT
TRBD1	TRBJ1-1	.	TRBV5-6	CASRMTGGTEAFF	TGTGCCAGCAGAATGACAGGGGGGACTGAAGCTTTCTTT
.	TRBJ2-3	.	TRBV4-2	CASSQGPEDTQYF	TGTGCCAGCAGCCAAGGGCCGGAGGATACGCAGTATTTT
.	TRBJ1-2	.	TRBV7-2	CASSSLGRLRGYTF	TGTGCCAGCAGCTCCCTCGGGCGTCTTCGTGGCTACACCTTC
.	TRBJ1-2	few	TRBV6-5	CASSPHGGGYTF	TGTGCCAGCAGTCCCCACGGTGGCGGCTACACCTTC
.	TRBJ2-2	.	TRBV5-1	CASSLRNTGELFF	TGCGCCAGCAGCTTACGGAACACCGGGGAGCTGTTTTTT
TRBD1	TRBJ2-5	.	TRBV30	CAWSRRGLDETQYF	TGTGCCTGGAGTCGCAGGGGGCTGGATGAGACCCAGTACTTC
.	TRBJ1-6	.	TRBV6-1	CASRLLAGDRALHF	TGTGCCAGCCGCTTGCTTGCGGGAGATCGGGCCCTCCACTTT
.	TRBJ2-5	.	TRBV28	CASSEGQQETQYF	TGTGCCAGCAGCGAAGGACAGCAAGAGACCCAGTACTTC
TRBD1	TRBJ1-4	.	TRBV6-5	CASAGTGNEKLFF	TGTGCCAGCGCCGGGACAGGGAATGAAAAACTGTTTTTT
.	TRBJ2-1	once	TRBV5-1	CASSFTGPYNEQFF	TGCGCCAGCAGCTTCACGGGGCCCTACAATGAGCAGTTCTTC
TRBD1	TRBJ2-3	few	TRBV6-1	CASSSLTGGADTQYF	TGTGCCAGCAGTTCATTAACAGGGGGAGCCGATACGCAGTATTTT